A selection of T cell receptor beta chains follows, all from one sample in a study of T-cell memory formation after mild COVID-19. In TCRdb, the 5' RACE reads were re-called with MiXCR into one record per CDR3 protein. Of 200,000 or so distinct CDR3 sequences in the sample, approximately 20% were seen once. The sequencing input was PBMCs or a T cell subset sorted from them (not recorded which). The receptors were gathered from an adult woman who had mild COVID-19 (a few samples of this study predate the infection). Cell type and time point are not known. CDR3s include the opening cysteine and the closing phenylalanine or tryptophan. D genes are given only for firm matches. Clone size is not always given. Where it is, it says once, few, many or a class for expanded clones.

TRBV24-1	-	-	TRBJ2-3	TGTGCCACCATGAGTAGCACAGATACGCAGTATTTT	CATMSSTDTQYF
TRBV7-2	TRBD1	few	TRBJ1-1	TGTGCCAGCAGCCCCTACAGGGGTAGTACTGAAGCTTTCTTT	CASSPYRGSTEAFF
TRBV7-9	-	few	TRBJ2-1	TGTGCCAGCAGCTCGGCGGGACAGCTCTACAATGAGCAGTTCTTC	CASSSAGQLYNEQFF
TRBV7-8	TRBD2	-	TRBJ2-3	TGTGCCAGCAGCCGACTAGCGGGCACAGATACGCAGTATTTT	CASSRLAGTDTQYF
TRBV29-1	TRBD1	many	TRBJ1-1	TGCAGCGTTACCAGGGGGAGGACTGAAGCTTTCTTT	CSVTRGRTEAFF
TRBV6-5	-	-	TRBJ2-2	TGTGCCAGCAGTTACTCGAGCAGGGGCCCTACCCCCACCGGGGAGCTGTTTTTT	CASSYSSRGPTPTGELFF
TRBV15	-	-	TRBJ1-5	TGTGCCACCAGCAGAGATGGGGATGCGAGCAATCAGCCCCAGCATTTT	CATSRDGDASNQPQHF
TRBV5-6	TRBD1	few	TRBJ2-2	TGTGCCAGCAGCTTTCAGAACCGGGACAGGGGGCTAACCGGGGAGCTGTTTTTT	CASSFQNRDRGLTGELFF
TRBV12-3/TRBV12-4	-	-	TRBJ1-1	TGTGCCAGCAGTTTAGAGTGGCGGCTGAACACTGAAGCTTTCTTT	CASSLEWRLNTEAFF
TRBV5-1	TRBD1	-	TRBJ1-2	TGCGCCAGCAGCTCAGGGGACAGGAATGGCTACACCTTC	CASSSGDRNGYTF
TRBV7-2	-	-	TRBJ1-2	TGTGCCAGCAGCCCAGTCTGGGGGTATGGCTACACCTTC	CASSPVWGYGYTF
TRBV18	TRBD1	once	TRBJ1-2	TGTGCCAGCCTTAATTTACAGGGGGCGGATGGCTACACCTTC	CASLNLQGADGYTF
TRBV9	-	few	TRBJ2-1	TGTGCCAGCAGCGTAGAGGGGGATGAGCAGTTCTTC	CASSVEGDEQFF
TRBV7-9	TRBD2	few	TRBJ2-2	TGTGCCAGCAGCCCCCGGACGGGGCGGGAGAAAAACGGGGAGCTGTTTTTT	CASSPRTGREKNGELFF
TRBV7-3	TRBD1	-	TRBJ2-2	TGTGCCAGCAGCTTAAGGGGACAGGGGGCCGGGGAGCTGTTTTTT	CASSLRGQGAGELFF
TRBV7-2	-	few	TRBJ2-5	TGTGCCAGCAGCTTCTCTCAACAAGAGACCCAGTACTTC	CASSFSQQETQYF
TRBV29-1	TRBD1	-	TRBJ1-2	TGCTCTACCCGGGACAGCCACTATGGCTACACCTTC	CSTRDSHYGYTF
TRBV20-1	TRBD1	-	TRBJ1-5	TGCAGTGCCACTAAGACAGGGGCCCAGCCCCAGCATTTT	CSATKTGAQPQHF
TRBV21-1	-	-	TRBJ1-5	TGTGCCAGGGACACCTCGACGGGGAATCAGCCCCAGCATTTT	CARDTSTGNQPQHF
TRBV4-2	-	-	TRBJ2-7	TGTGCCAGCAGCCAAGAAGGTAGATGGGAGCAGTACTTC	CASSQEGRWEQYF
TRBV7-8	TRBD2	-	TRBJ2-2	TGTGCCAGCAGCTCCAGACTAGCGGGAGGACGAGCCAACACCGGGGAGCTGTTTTTT	CASSSRLAGGRANTGELFF
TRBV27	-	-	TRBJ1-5	TGTGCCAGCCGGGGTAACGACTTTCGGCCCCAGCATTTT	CASRGNDFRPQHF
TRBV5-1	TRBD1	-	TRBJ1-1	TGCGCCAGCAGCGAGACAGGGTCGGAGGGCACTGAAGCTTTCTTT	CASSETGSEGTEAFF
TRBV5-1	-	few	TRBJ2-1	TGCGCCAGCAGCTTATTCGGGGGCCGAGAACGGTTCTTC	CASSLFGGRERFF
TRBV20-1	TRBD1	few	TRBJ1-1	TGCAGTGCTAAAGGACAGGGGGCATTTATTGTCACTGAAGCTTTCTTT	CSAKGQGAFIVTEAFF
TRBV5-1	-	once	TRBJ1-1	TGCGCCAGCAGATTGGATGGGGGAGTCGTAGCTGAAGCTTTCTTT	CASRLDGGVVAEAFF
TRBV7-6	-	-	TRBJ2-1	TGTGCCAGCAGCTCCCGGTGGGGCAGCTCCTACAATGAGCAGTTCTTC	CASSSRWGSSYNEQFF
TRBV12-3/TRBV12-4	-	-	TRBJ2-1	TGTGCCAGCAGTACTGGGGCCTTGAACAATGAGCAGTTCTTC	CASSTGALNNEQFF
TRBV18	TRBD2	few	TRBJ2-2	TGTGCCAGCTCAGAACTAGCGGCGAACACCGGGGAGCTGTTTTTT	CASSELAANTGELFF
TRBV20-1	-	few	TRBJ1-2	TGCAGTGCTCACGGAGGGTATGGCTACACCTTC	CSAHGGYGYTF
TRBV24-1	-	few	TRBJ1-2	TGTGCCACCAGTGATCCCAATTCCTATGGCTACACCTTC	CATSDPNSYGYTF
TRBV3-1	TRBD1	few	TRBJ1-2	TGTGCCAGCGGAAAAGATGGACAGGGGAGGAGCTACACCTTC	CASGKDGQGRSYTF
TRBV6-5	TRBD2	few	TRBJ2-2	TGTGCCAGCAGTCCGGGACTAGCTACCGGGGAGCTGTTTTTT	CASSPGLATGELFF
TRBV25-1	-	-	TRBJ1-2	TGTGCCAGCAGTGAAGGGGGTAACTATGGCTACACCTTC	CASSEGGNYGYTF
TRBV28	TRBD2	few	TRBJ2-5	TGTGCCAGCAGTTCGTGGCGGGGGGAGACCCAGTACTTC	CASSSWRGETQYF
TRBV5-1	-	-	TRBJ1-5	TGCGCCAGCAGCTTGTGGCCAGTCAATAGCAATCAGCCCCAGCATTTT	CASSLWPVNSNQPQHF
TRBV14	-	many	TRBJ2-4	TGTGCCAGCAGCCAACACCGGGGCTCGCGTGGCAAAAACATTCAGTACTTC	CASSQHRGSRGKNIQYF